This note documents a single T cell receptor beta chain sequence. A few counts support this clonotype. Its antigen is unknown. Nothing much larger sits one base from this clone, and base qualities are not available. The data originate from a study of CD8 T cells in ankylosing spondylitis (dated by TCRdb to about 2017). The study in broad terms: T cell receptor beta repertoires were profiled in healthy donors and ankylosing spondylitis patients so that disease-linked TCR variants could be found. The full study cohort was made up of 25 ankylosing spondylitis patients and roughly 100 healthy donors. Peripheral blood samples were taken, and synovial fluid was additionally collected from ankylosing spondylitis patients. What the research found in general, with its limitations: The disease-linked clones had a CD8+ phenotype and were found at relatively low frequencies in peripheral blood. Blood from ankylosing spondylitis patients appeared to be characterized by a TCR beta motif made up of several highly homologous amino acid variants. The disease-linked clones were reported to be significantly enriched in matched synovial fluid samples from ankylosing spondylitis patients. Some motif variants were previously reported in synovial fluid and blood of reactive arthritis patients, suggesting common disease-initiation mechanisms.

CDR1 MGHDK and CDR2 SYGVNS are derived from the germline V gene. The CDR3 sequence holds 14 residues, the cysteine and phenylalanine included. Here the CDR3 DNA is all that survives: 42 bases in frame from base 1. V lost 7 bases and J lost 12 bases; the stretch between them is 24 bases long. Instrument used: Illumina HiSeq 2500. TCR beta libraries were prepared by quantitative 5'-RACE with molecular barcodes. Processing in the source paper ran as follows. A new computational method based on a probabilistic model of VDJ rearrangement was used to identify disease-linked TCR variants. TCRdb reran the public reads through fastp at Q25 and MiXCR, keeping productive beta chains. Rows are unified per CDR3 protein, each entry keeping the most common DNA and genes. TCRdb, not the authors, supplied the V and J calls. The sample table lists around 430,000 distinct CDR3 sequences, 17% of them with a count of one. Of the sample, over 1% is held by the ten largest clones.

Sequencing input: blood, either unsorted or a sorted T cell fraction (not recorded which). The sequence was collected from a male donor with ankylosing spondylitis. This receptor chain uses TRBV25-1 and TRBJ1-1, and the D gene may be TRBD1, 6 bases matching. In nucleotide form, the sequence is TGTGCCAGCACTAAAACCCAGGGGCCCTCCTGGACTTTCTTT. This encodes CASTKTQGPSWTFF.